The entry below gives a single TCR beta chain sequence along with its context. Its antigen is currently unknown. The data belong to a study of a mutant IDH1 vaccine in newly diagnosed glioma. The overall study: Treatment recipients were about 62% male and 37.5% female, and their mean age was approximately 42 years. Most patients had radiochemotherapy with temozolomide before enrollment; others had one alone.

Method: immunoSEQ multiplex PCR; TCRdb's copy keeps in-frame clones and lacks some. The top ten clones hold 0.5% to 0.65% of a sample with over 95,000 clones, under 90% of them seen once. Time point denoted: week 11, during vaccination. The vaccine gave 300 ug of a 20-mer mutant IDH1 peptide subcutaneously per dose. V shed 4 bases and J 2 bases; nucleotides not matched to a gene: 4. The CDR3 totals 14 residues. CDR1 and CDR2 (germline): SGHVS, FQNEAQ. The origin of this receptor is a woman aged 50 to 60 with glioma. This sequence joins TRBV7-8 and TRBJ2-7; 8 bases align to TRBD1. Specimen: PBMCs, collected from a glioma patient whose treatment included an IDH1 peptide vaccine. The CDR3 region has the DNA TGTGCCAGCAGCTGGACAGGGACCACCTACGAGCAGTACTTC. Translation gives CASSWTGTTYEQYF.